Presented here are 3 T cell receptor beta chains from one specimen sequenced in a study of technical replicates of blood from a few donors (dated by TCRdb to 2017 to 2019). The library was made by the immunoSEQ multiplex PCR assay. Here the immuneACCESS table is served through TCRdb, limited to in-frame sequences with V and J called. Missing clones are a known gap in these copies; in checked studies unresolved V genes cover under half, and the rest lacks a known reason. The sample table lists roughly 60,000 clones, 90% to 95% of them with a count of one. About 4.3% of the sample is taken by the ten largest. Sequencing was done on a sample of PBMCs. The receptors stem from a human donor in good health. Some clones in this sample may be carry-over from other donors' samples.

The chain uses TRBV5-1 and TRBJ2-7, with 7 bases aligning to TRBD2. Germline-derived CDR1 and CDR2 are SGHRS and YFSETQ. CDR3 length equals 15 residues. The V segment lost 4 bases and the J segment 5 bases; nucleotides outside the gene matches: 12. In nucleotides, the CDR3 is TGCGCCAGCAGCATTCAGACTAGCAGTCTTAACGAGCAGTACTTC. Its translation is CASSIQTSSLNEQYF.

The V gene is TRBV5-4, the J gene TRBJ2-1; TRBD1 matches at 10 bases. J lost 7 bases, V lost 4 bases, and 8 bases had no gene match. The CDR3 consists of 15 residues. CDR1 SGHNT and CDR2 YYREEE come from the germline V gene (reference sequence). The CDR3 loop is CASSGAGQGFNEQFF. The DNA for the CDR3 is TGTGCCAGCAGCGGCGCGGGACAGGGGTTTAATGAGCAGTTCTTC.

The chain couples TRBV5-1 to TRBJ1-2; D gene unclear. The CDR3 is 14 amino acids. Germline CDR1 SGHRS, CDR2 YFSETQ. V shed 5 bases and J shed 6 bases, with 17 bases lying between them. For the CDR3, the DNA is TGCGCCAGCAGTGAAGACGCGGCTGTGGATGGCTACACCTTC. Translated: CASSEDAAVDGYTF.